Listed here is a single T cell receptor (beta chain). In the original analysis: Amplified reference gene primers provided the basis for estimating nucleated cell counts. The data were produced by immunoSEQ multiplex PCR, yet TCRdb's version contains in-frame clones alone and is incomplete. V and J calls and clone size are as listed in that table; D and trimming were resolved from the DNA. Of about 250,000 clones listed, around four fifths are singletons. Germline V gives CDR1 SGDLS, CDR2 YYNGEE. This CDR3 is built from 14 residues. The V and J ends lost 1 base and 0 bases respectively, with 7 bases between them. The data are from a study of blood T cell repertoires in COVID-19. About the study: Sites in the United States, Italy and Spain provided acute and convalescent COVID-19 samples. The analysed material was cDNA or gDNA that came from T cells, B-cell-depleted T cells, or PBMCs.

The clonotype was recovered from a man aged 35 to 55 with acute or convalescent COVID-19. Sequenced sample: peripheral blood. J is TRBJ1-2 and V is TRBV9; D gene ambiguous. The CDR3 nucleotides are TGTGCCAGCAGCGTAAATCCAGCTAACTATGGCTACACCTTC. This gives the protein CASSVNPANYGYTF. The entire variable domain, with the rest obtained from reference TRBV9 and TRBJ1-2, is as follows: DSGVTQTPKHLITATGQRVTLRCSPRSGDLSVYWYQQSLDQGLQFLIQYYNGEERAKGNILERFSAQQFPDLHSELNLSSLELGDSALYFCASSVNPANYGYTFGSGTRLTVV.